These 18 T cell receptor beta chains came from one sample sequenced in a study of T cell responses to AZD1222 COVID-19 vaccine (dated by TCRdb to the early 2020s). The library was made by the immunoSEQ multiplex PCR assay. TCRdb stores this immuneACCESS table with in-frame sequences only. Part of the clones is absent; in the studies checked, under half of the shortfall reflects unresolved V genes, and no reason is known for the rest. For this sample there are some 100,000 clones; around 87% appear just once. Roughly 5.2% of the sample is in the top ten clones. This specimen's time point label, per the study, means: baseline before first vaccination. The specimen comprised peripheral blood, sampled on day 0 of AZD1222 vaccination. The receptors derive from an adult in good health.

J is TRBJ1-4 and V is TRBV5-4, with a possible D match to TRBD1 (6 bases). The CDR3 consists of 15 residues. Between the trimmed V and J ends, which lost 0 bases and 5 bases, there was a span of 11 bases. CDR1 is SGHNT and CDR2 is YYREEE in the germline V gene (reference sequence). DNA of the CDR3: TGTGCCAGCAGCTTGGCCGGGACATCAAATGAAAAACTGTTTTTT. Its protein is CASSLAGTSNEKLFF. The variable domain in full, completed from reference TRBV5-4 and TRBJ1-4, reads ETGVTQSPTHLIKTRGQQVTLRCSSQSGHNTVSWYQQALGQGPQFIFQYYREEENGRGNFPPRFSGLQFPNYSSELNVNALELDDSALYLCASSLAGTSNEKLFFGSGTQLSVL.

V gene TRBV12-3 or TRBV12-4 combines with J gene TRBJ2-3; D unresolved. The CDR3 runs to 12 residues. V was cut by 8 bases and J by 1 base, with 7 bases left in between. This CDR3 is CASRGGTDTQYF. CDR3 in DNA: TGTGCCAGCCGCGGAGGCACAGATACGCAGTATTTT.

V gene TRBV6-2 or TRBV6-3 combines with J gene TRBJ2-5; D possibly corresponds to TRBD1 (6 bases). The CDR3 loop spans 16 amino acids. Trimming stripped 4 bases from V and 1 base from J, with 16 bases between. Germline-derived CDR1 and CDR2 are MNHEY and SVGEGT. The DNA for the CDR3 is TGTGCCAGCAGTTTTGGACAGCCGGCCATCCAAGAGACCCAGTACTTC. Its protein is CASSFGQPAIQETQYF.

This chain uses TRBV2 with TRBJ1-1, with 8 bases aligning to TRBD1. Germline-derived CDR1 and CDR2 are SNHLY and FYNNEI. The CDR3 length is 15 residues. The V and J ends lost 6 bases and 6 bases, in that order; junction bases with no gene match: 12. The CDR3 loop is CASRTGRQGIAEAFF. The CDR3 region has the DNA TGTGCCAGCAGAACCGGTCGACAGGGGATCGCTGAAGCTTTCTTT.

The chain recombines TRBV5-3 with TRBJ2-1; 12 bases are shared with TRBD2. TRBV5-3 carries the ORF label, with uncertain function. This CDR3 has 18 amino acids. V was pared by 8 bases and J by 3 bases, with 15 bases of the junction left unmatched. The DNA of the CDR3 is TGTGCCAGCCATAGGGGGGAGACTAGCGGGAGACTCTACAATGAGCAGTTCTTC. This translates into CASHRGETSGRLYNEQFF.

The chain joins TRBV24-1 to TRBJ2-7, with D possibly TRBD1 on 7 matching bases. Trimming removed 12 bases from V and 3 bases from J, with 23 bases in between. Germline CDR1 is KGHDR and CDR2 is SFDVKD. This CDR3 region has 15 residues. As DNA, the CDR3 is TGTGCCCCCGGTGTGTCTCCGCAGGGGGGCTACGAGCAGTACTTC. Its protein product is CAPGVSPQGGYEQYF.

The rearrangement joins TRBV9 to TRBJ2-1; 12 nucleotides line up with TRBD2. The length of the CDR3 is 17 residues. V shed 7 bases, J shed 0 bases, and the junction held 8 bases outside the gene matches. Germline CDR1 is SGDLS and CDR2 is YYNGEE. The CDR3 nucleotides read TGTGCCAGCGGCGGGACTAGCGGGTTCAGCTCCTACAATGAGCAGTTCTTC. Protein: CASGGTSGFSSYNEQFF.

CDR3 bases: TGTGCCTCGAGGGACAGGCACTACGAGCAGTACTTC. Amino acids: CASRDRHYEQYF. This chain connects TRBV30 to TRBJ2-7, with 8 bases fitting TRBD1. The V gene end was trimmed by 7 bases and the J gene end by 3 bases; junction bases not matched to a gene: 5. Germline CDR1 is GTSNPN and CDR2 is SVGIG (reference sequence). CDR3 length equals 12 residues.

The CDR3 protein is CASSPTGLLGETQYF. Written as DNA, the CDR3 is TGTGCCAGCAGCCCAACAGGGTTATTAGGAGAGACCCAGTACTTC. V usage is TRBV7-2 and J usage is TRBJ2-5, with a possible D match to TRBD1 (6 bases). The germline V and J ends were trimmed by 5 bases and 4 bases, with 17 bases remaining between them. The germline V gene has CDR1 SGHTA and CDR2 FQGNSA. The CDR3 length is 15 residues.

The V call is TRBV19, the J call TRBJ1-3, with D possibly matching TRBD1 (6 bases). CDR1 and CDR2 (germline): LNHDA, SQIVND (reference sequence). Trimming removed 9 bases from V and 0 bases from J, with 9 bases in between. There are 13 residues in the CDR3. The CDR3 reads CAREDSSGNTIYF. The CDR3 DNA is TGTGCCAGGGAGGACAGCTCTGGAAACACCATATATTTT.

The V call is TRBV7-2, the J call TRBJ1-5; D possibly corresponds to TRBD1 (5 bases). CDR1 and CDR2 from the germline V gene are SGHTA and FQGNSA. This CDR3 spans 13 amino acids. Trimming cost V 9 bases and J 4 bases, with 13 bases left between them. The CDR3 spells CASRDAKNQPQHF. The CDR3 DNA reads TGTGCCAGTAGGGACGCTAAAAATCAGCCCCAGCATTTT.

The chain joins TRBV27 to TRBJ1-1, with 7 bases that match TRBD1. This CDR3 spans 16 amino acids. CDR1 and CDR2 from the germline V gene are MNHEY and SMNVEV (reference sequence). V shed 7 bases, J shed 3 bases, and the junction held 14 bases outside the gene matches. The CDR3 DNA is TGTGCCAGCAACCTTTTTGACAGGGTGATGGACACTGAAGCTTTCTTT. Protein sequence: CASNLFDRVMDTEAFF.

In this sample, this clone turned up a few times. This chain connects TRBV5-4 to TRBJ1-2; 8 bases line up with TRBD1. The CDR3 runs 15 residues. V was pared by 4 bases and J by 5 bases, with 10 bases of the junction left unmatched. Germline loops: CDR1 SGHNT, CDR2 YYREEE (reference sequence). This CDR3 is CASSHRGTGLYGYTF. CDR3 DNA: TGTGCCAGCAGCCATCGCGGGACAGGACTATATGGCTACACCTTC.

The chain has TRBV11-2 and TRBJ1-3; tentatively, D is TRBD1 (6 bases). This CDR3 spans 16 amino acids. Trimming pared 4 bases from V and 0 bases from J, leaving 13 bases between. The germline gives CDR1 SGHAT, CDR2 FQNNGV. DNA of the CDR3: TGTGCCAGCAGCTCTTTCGACAGGATCTCTGGAAACACCATATATTTT. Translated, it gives CASSSFDRISGNTIYF.

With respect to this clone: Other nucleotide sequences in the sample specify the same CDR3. DNA for the CDR3: TGTGCCTGGAGGGGGACAGGGGGGGTGAGCTATGGCTACACCTTC. This codes for CAWRGTGGVSYGYTF. The rearrangement links TRBV30 to TRBJ1-2; TRBD1 matches at 11 bases. Trimming at V came to 3 bases and at J to 4 bases, leaving 7 bases not matched to a gene. The V gene's germline CDR1 is GTSNPN and CDR2 SVGIG (reference sequence). The CDR3 spans 15 residues.

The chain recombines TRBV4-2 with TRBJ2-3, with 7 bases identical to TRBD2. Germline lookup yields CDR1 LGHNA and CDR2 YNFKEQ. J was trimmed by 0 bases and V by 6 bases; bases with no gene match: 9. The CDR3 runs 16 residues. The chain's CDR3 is CASSLGGISSTDTQYF. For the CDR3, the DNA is TGTGCCAGCAGTCTGGGAGGGATTAGTAGCACAGATACGCAGTATTTT.

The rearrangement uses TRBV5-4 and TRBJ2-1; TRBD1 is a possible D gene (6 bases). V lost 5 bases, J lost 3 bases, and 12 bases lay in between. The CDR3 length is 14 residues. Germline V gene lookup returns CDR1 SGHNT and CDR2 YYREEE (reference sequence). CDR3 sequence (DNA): TGTGCCAGCAGTTACATGGACAGCTACAATGAGCAGTTCTTC. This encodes CASSYMDSYNEQFF.

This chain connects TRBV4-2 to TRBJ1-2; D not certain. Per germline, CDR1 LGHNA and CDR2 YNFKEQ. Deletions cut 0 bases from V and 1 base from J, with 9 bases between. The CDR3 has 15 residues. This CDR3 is CASSQDAGYNYGYTF. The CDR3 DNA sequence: TGTGCCAGCAGCCAAGATGCCGGGTATAACTATGGCTACACCTTC.